This passage covers 7 T cell receptor beta chains from one sample sequenced in a study of blood T cell repertoires in COVID-19. Generated by immunoSEQ multiplex PCR, the TCRdb table keeps only in-frame clones and is missing some. Of roughly 180,000 clones in the sample, around four fifths were seen once. Sequencing input: peripheral blood. The receptors were gathered from a woman in her thirties or forties with COVID-19, enrolled during active disease.

This chain uses TRBV7-2 with TRBJ2-7, with TRBD2 identical over 7 bases. The CDR3 is made up of 16 amino acids. Per the germline V gene, CDR1 is SGHTA and CDR2 is FQGNSA. With 1 base clipped from V and 3 bases from J, the junction kept 9 bases outside the gene matches. The DNA for the CDR3 is TGTGCCAGCAGCTTAGGCGGGAGCGGCCCCGTCTACGAGCAGTACTTC. This gives the protein CASSLGGSGPVYEQYF.

V usage is TRBV14 and J usage is TRBJ2-5; the match to TRBD2 covers 15 bases. CDR1 and CDR2 (germline): SGHDN, FVKESK. The CDR3 has 16 residues. The V segment lost 4 bases and the J segment 6 bases; nucleotides outside the gene matches: 6. The CDR3 loop is CASSPTGLAGGKTQYF. DNA for the CDR3: TGTGCCAGCAGCCCTACGGGACTAGCGGGAGGAAAGACCCAGTACTTC.

This chain links TRBV4-1 with TRBJ1-5; D unclear. Per the germline V gene, CDR1 is MGHRA and CDR2 is YSYEKL. CDR3 length: 16 amino acids. Trimming pared 0 bases from V and 0 bases from J, leaving 9 bases between. The CDR3 reads CASSQEGGYSNQPQHF. The DNA for the CDR3 is TGCGCCAGCAGCCAAGAAGGAGGTTATAGCAATCAGCCCCAGCATTTT.

The chain combines TRBV19 with TRBJ2-5, with 8 nucleotides matching TRBD1. Germline assignment: CDR1 LNHDA and CDR2 SQIVND (reference sequence). V shed 3 bases, J shed 5 bases, and the junction held 11 bases outside the gene matches. The CDR3 is 16 residues long. The DNA of the CDR3 is TGTGCCAGTAGTATGGTCGGACAGGGTGGCCTGGAGACCCAGTACTTC. Translation: CASSMVGQGGLETQYF.

The chain employs TRBV10-1 and TRBJ2-3, with D uncertain. Deletions cut 0 bases from V and 6 bases from J, with 10 bases between. Germline values: CDR1 WNHNN, CDR2 SYGVQD (reference sequence). CDR3 length: 14 residues. The chain's CDR3 is CASSESPLADTQYF. CDR3 nucleotides: TGCGCCAGCAGTGAGTCACCGTTAGCCGATACGCAGTATTTT.

The chain has TRBV7-8 and TRBJ1-1, with 7 positions matching TRBD1. From germline, CDR1 is SGHVS and CDR2 FQNEAQ. CDR3 size: 18 residues. V gave up 5 bases and J gave up 1 base; unmatched junction bases: 16. The CDR3 DNA sequence: TGTGCCAGCAGCCTCTTAGGTCGCCTACAGGGGCCGAACACTGAAGCTTTCTTT. Amino acid sequence: CASSLLGRLQGPNTEAFF.

The V call is TRBV5-5, the J call TRBJ2-4; 7 bases line up with TRBD1. The CDR3 loop spans 15 amino acids. Trimming at V came to 4 bases and at J to 3 bases, leaving 7 bases not matched to a gene. The germline V gene has CDR1 SGHKS and CDR2 YYEKEE (reference sequence). The chain's CDR3 is CASSLIDRVKNIQYF. Written as DNA, the CDR3 is TGTGCCAGCAGCCTGATTGACAGGGTCAAAAACATTCAGTACTTC.